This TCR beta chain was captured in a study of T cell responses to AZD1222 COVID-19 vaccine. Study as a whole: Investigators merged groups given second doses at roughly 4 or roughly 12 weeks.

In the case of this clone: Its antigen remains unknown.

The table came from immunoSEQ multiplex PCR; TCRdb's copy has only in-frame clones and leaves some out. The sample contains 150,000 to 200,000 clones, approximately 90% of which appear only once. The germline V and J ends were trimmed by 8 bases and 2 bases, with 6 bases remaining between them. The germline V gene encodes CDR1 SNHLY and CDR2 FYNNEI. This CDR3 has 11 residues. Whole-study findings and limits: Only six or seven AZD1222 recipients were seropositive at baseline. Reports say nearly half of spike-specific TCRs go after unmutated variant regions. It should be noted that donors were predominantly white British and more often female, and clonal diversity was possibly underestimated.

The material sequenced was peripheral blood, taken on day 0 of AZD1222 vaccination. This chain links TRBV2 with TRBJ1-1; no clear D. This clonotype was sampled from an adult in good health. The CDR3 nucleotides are TGTGCCAGCGAATACAACACTGAAGCTTTCTTT. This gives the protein CASEYNTEAFF.